These T cell receptor beta chains were read from a single sample in a study of a mutant IDH1 vaccine in newly diagnosed glioma. Produced via immunoSEQ multiplex PCR; TCRdb's table is partial and in-frame only. This sample has 40,000 to 45,000 clones, with roughly 83% found just once. Their cognate antigens are unknown. The sample consisted of PBMCs, taken from a glioma patient whose treatment included an IDH1 peptide vaccine. These receptors originate from a woman aged 18-29 years with glioma. Some clones in this sample may be carry-over from other donors' samples. Both conserved end residues are part of each CDR3. D genes are given only for firm matches. Clone sizes are given selectively: once, few, many, or a class where the clone is expanded.

NA	TRBV11-2	TRBD1	TRBJ1-4	CASSSQGRVNEKLFF	TGTGCCAGCAGCTCACAGGGGAGGGTTAATGAAAAACTGTTTTTT
NA	TRBV30	NA	TRBJ1-2	CAWSPGTWMEGYTF	TGTGCCTGGAGTCCCGGGACTTGGATGGAGGGCTACACCTTC
NA	TRBV7-3	NA	TRBJ1-1	CASSLIRGGEAFF	TGTGCCAGCAGCTTAATTCGGGGAGGTGAAGCTTTCTTT
NA	TRBV5-6	TRBD2	TRBJ2-1	CASSFGSGSNDEQFF	TGTGCCAGCAGCTTTGGGAGCGGGAGTAACGATGAGCAGTTCTTC
NA	TRBV6-6	NA	TRBJ2-7	CASMLGQHSYEQYF	TGTGCCAGCATGCTCGGACAGCACTCCTACGAGCAGTACTTC
NA	TRBV6-1	NA	TRBJ2-3	CASRGPGGDTQYF	TGTGCCAGCAGAGGCCCCGGGGGCGATACGCAGTATTTT
NA	TRBV10-3	NA	TRBJ1-1	CAVTGGSLRGTEAFF	TGTGCCGTCACTGGGGGGTCCCTCAGGGGCACTGAAGCTTTCTTT
once	TRBV6-1	NA	TRBJ2-2	CASSEVYAGELFF	TGTGCCAGCAGTGAAGTTTACGCCGGGGAGCTGTTTTTT
few	TRBV29-1	NA	TRBJ1-4	CSVVIGEKLFF	TGCAGCGTTGTTATCGGAGAAAAACTGTTTTTT
NA	TRBV19	NA	TRBJ2-5	CASSSTGRGETQYF	TGTGCCAGTAGCAGCACAGGGAGGGGGGAGACCCAGTACTTC
once	TRBV5-1	NA	TRBJ1-1	CASSSLDSYTEAFF	TGCGCCAGCAGCTCGTTAGACAGTTACACTGAAGCTTTCTTT
once	TRBV7-3	NA	TRBJ2-1	CASSLSSSSYNEQFF	TGTGCCAGCAGCTTAAGCTCCAGCTCCTACAATGAGCAGTTCTTC
NA	TRBV27	NA	TRBJ1-2	CASSTTGRPSGFFSYGYTF	TGTGCCAGCAGTACTACTGGTCGGCCTTCAGGGTTCTTTTCCTATGGCTACACCTTC
NA	TRBV7-2	NA	TRBJ1-5	CASSFDLQGYGGNQPQHF	TGTGCCAGCAGCTTTGACCTACAGGGTTATGGGGGCAATCAGCCCCAGCATTTT
NA	TRBV30	NA	TRBJ2-3	CAWSVRGADTQYF	TGTGCCTGGAGTGTACGGGGGGCTGATACGCAGTATTTT
NA	TRBV9	NA	TRBJ2-6	CASSVDGGANVLTF	TGTGCCAGCAGCGTAGACGGGGGAGCCAACGTCCTGACTTTC
NA	TRBV5-5	TRBD1	TRBJ2-7	CASSLGDRVVYEQYF	TGTGCCAGCAGCTTAGGGGACAGGGTTGTCTACGAGCAGTACTTC
NA	TRBV7-6	NA	TRBJ2-2	CASSLRAGGSTGELFF	TGTGCCAGCAGCCTCAGGGCAGGGGGGAGTACCGGGGAGCTGTTTTTT
NA	TRBV7-2	NA	TRBJ2-7	CASSLNPGRGDEQYF	TGTGCCAGCAGCTTAAATCCGGGGAGAGGAGACGAGCAGTACTTC
NA	TRBV11-1	TRBD1	TRBJ2-2	CASSRTGSTGELFF	TGTGCCAGCAGCCGGACAGGGTCGACCGGGGAGCTGTTTTTT
NA	TRBV7-2	NA	TRBJ1-2	CASSSGPTGYTF	TGTGCCAGCAGCTCGGGCCCGACCGGCTACACCTTC
NA	TRBV30	TRBD1	TRBJ1-2	CAWSVKQGAGRLYGYTF	TGTGCCTGGAGTGTAAAACAGGGGGCCGGGAGGCTCTATGGCTACACCTTC
NA	TRBV20-1	NA	TRBJ2-3	CSALTADTQYF	TGCAGTGCTTTGACGGCAGATACGCAGTATTTT
NA	TRBV4-1	TRBD2	TRBJ2-1	CASSQDPSGGYNEQFF	TGCGCCAGCAGCCAAGATCCTAGCGGGGGGTACAATGAGCAGTTCTTC
NA	TRBV19	NA	TRBJ2-1	CASSIVGGSTLENEQFF	TGTGCCAGTAGTATAGTTGGAGGTTCCACCTTGGAGAATGAGCAGTTCTTC
NA	TRBV7-9	NA	TRBJ2-5	CASSPIGQTQETQYF	TGTGCCAGCAGCCCTATCGGACAGACCCAAGAGACCCAGTACTTC
few	TRBV2	NA	TRBJ1-1	CASSESRANTEAFF	TGTGCCAGCAGTGAAAGTAGAGCGAACACTGAAGCTTTCTTT
NA	TRBV4-1	NA	TRBJ2-7	CASSQVAGSSYEQYF	TGCGCCAGCAGCCAAGTAGCAGGGTCGTCCTACGAGCAGTACTTC
NA	TRBV4-1	NA	TRBJ2-7	CASSQVTGVYYEQYF	TGCGCCAGCAGCCAAGTGACAGGAGTATACTACGAGCAGTACTTC
NA	TRBV6-5	NA	TRBJ1-1	CASSYEGNTEAFF	TGTGCCAGCAGTTACGAGGGGAACACTGAAGCTTTCTTT
NA	TRBV6-1	TRBD2	TRBJ2-3	CASSELAGGPDTQYF	TGTGCCAGCAGCGAATTAGCGGGGGGGCCCGATACGCAGTATTTT
few	TRBV9	NA	TRBJ2-4	CASSPWGEGNIQYF	TGTGCCAGCAGCCCATGGGGGGAAGGAAACATTCAGTACTTC
NA	TRBV19	NA	TRBJ1-5	CASSPPGWDGGNQPQHF	TGTGCCAGTAGTCCTCCGGGGTGGGACGGAGGAAATCAGCCCCAGCATTTT
NA	TRBV5-1	NA	TRBJ2-3	CASSLVRGVGDTQYF	TGCGCCAGCAGCTTGGTTCGCGGGGTGGGAGATACGCAGTATTTT
NA	TRBV9	NA	TRBJ1-1	CASSIEGNTEAFF	TGTGCCAGCAGCATAGAAGGGAACACTGAAGCTTTCTTT
NA	TRBV6-1	TRBD1	TRBJ1-2	CASSESKGAGYGYTF	TGTGCCAGCAGTGAAAGTAAGGGGGCGGGCTATGGCTACACCTTC
NA	TRBV5-4	NA	TRBJ1-1	CASSLMRGAQGQAFF	TGTGCCAGCAGCTTGATGAGGGGGGCACAGGGACAAGCTTTCTTT
NA	TRBV5-8	NA	TRBJ2-3	CASSLAGRDSTDTQYF	TGTGCCAGCAGCTTGGCCGGTAGGGATAGCACAGATACGCAGTATTTT
NA	TRBV9	TRBD1	TRBJ2-3	CASSLRTGVDTQYF	TGTGCCAGCAGCCTCAGGACAGGGGTGGATACGCAGTATTTT
NA	TRBV5-1	NA	TRBJ1-2	CASRPAGANYGYTF	TGCGCCAGCAGACCGGCCGGGGCCAACTATGGCTACACCTTC
NA	TRBV5-1	NA	TRBJ2-2	CASSPGANTGELFF	TGCGCCAGCAGTCCAGGGGCGAACACCGGGGAGCTGTTTTTT
NA	TRBV2	NA	TRBJ2-3	CASGDSGWNTQYF	TGTGCCAGCGGGGACTCAGGGTGGAATACGCAGTATTTT
once	TRBV21-1	NA	TRBJ1-2	CASSKVSGDSHRSGYTF	TGTGCCAGCAGCAAAGTGAGTGGGGACAGTCACCGCAGTGGCTACACCTTC
NA	TRBV25-1	NA	TRBJ1-2	CASSESGGYTF	TGTGCCAGCAGTGAATCGGGCGGCTACACCTTC
NA	TRBV7-9	TRBD2	TRBJ2-1	CASSFVAGEQFF	TGTGCCAGCAGCTTCGTAGCGGGGGAACAGTTCTTC
NA	TRBV19	TRBD2	TRBJ2-3	CASSRGLAGAPDTQYF	TGTGCCAGTAGTAGGGGACTAGCGGGGGCCCCAGATACGCAGTATTTT
NA	TRBV5-4	TRBD1	TRBJ2-7	CASSPRQGAYEQYF	TGTGCCAGCAGCCCGCGACAGGGCGCCTACGAGCAGTACTTC
NA	TRBV11-2	NA	TRBJ1-2	CASSLAPANYGYTF	TGTGCCAGCAGCTTAGCGCCAGCTAACTATGGCTACACCTTC
once	TRBV4-3	TRBD1	TRBJ1-1	CASSQELDDIDRGDTEAFF	TGCGCCAGCAGCCAAGAATTAGACGACATCGACAGGGGCGACACTGAAGCTTTCTTT
NA	TRBV10-3	NA	TRBJ1-1	CAILANTEAFF	TGTGCCATCTTGGCGAACACTGAAGCTTTCTTT
few	TRBV10-3	TRBD1	TRBJ1-1	CAISESRDRDAEAFF	TGTGCCATCAGTGAGTCCCGTGACAGGGACGCTGAAGCTTTCTTT
NA	TRBV7-6	NA	TRBJ2-2	CASSPTLSGGTGELFF	TGTGCCAGCAGCCCGACCCTCAGCGGCGGCACCGGGGAGCTGTTTTTT
NA	TRBV7-2	NA	TRBJ1-2	CASSLPGAFYGYTF	TGTGCCAGCAGCTTACCAGGGGCCTTCTATGGCTACACCTTC
NA	TRBV6-5	NA	TRBJ2-7	CASTRQIGFYEQYF	TGTGCCAGTACGAGACAGATAGGTTTCTACGAGCAGTACTTC
NA	TRBV28	NA	TRBJ2-7	CASSFYHIDRSYEQYF	TGTGCCAGCAGTTTTTACCATATTGACAGATCCTACGAGCAGTACTTC